The clone carrying this T cell receptor (beta chain) was seen a handful of times. As yet, its antigen is unknown. Trimming shortened V by 0 bases and J by 5 bases, and 13 bases separated the two germline ends. Per germline, CDR1 MNHEY and CDR2 SVGAGI. CDR3 length: 15 amino acids. The data were taken from a study of T-cell memory formation after mild COVID-19. Study-level results: Memory sampled before infection contained some responding clones, suggesting cross-reactive memory joined.

5'RACE primed at constant segments yielded TCR alpha and TCR beta cDNA libraries bearing sample barcodes and UMIs. TCRdb recomputed calls from the 5' RACE reads with MiXCR, one row per CDR3 protein. The sample includes around 65,000 distinct CDR3 sequences, roughly 10% of them seen just once. The chain carries TRBV6-5 and TRBJ1-2; D not certain. This TCR came from a young man who had mild COVID-19 (a few samples of this study predate the infection). Cell type and time point are not known. Sequencing was carried out using PBMCs or a T cell subset sorted from them (not recorded which). The CDR3 protein is CASSYSSVAGYGYTF. The DNA for the CDR3 is TGTGCCAGCAGTTACTCGTCGGTGGCAGGTTATGGCTACACCTTC.